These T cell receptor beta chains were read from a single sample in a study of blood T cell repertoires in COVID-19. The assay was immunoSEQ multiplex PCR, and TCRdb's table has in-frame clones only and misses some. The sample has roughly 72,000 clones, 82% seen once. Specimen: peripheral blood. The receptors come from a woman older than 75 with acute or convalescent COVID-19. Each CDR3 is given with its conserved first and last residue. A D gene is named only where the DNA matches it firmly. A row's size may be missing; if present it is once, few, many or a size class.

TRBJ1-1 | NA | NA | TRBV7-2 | TGTGCCAGCAGCTTAGTTTCGACGGGGAACACTGAAGCTTTCTTT | CASSLVSTGNTEAFF
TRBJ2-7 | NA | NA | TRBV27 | TGTGCCAGCAGTTTTCTTAAGAGGGTCTCCTACGAGCAGTACTTC | CASSFLKRVSYEQYF
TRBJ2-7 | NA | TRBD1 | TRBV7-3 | TGTGCCAGCAGCCGAATCGGGACAGTATCCTACGAGCAGTACTTC | CASSRIGTVSYEQYF
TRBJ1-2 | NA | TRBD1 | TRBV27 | TGTGCCAGCAGTTCAACAGGGGTCTATGGCTACACCTTC | CASSSTGVYGYTF
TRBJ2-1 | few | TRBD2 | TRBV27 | TGTGCCAGCAGTCGACCCCCTCCTAGCGGGCCCCACAATGAGCAGTTCTTC | CASSRPPPSGPHNEQFF
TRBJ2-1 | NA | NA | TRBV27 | TGTGCCAGCAGCGCCACAGGGACCTACAATGAGCAGTTCTTC | CASSATGTYNEQFF
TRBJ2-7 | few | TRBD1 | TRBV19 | TGTGCCAGTAGTACCGGGACAGGGACCTACGAGCAGTACTTC | CASSTGTGTYEQYF
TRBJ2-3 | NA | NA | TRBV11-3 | TGTGCCAGCAGCTTAAACGGGGGCACAGATACGCAGTATTTT | CASSLNGGTDTQYF
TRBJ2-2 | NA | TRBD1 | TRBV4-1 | TGCGCCAGCAGCCAGGCTGGACAGGTCACCGGGGAGCTGTTTTTT | CASSQAGQVTGELFF
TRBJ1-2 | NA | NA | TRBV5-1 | TGCGCCAGCAGCTTCCAAGCAGGCTATGGCTACACCTTC | CASSFQAGYGYTF
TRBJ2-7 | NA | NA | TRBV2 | TGTGCCAGCAGTGACGGGGACGAGCAGTACTTC | CASSDGDEQYF
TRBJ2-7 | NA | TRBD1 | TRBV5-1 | TGCGCCAGCAGCTTCTACGGACAGGGGGTATCCTACGAGCAGTACTTC | CASSFYGQGVSYEQYF
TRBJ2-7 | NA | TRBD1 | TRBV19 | TGTGCCAGTAGTACATCCGGGACAGAATACGAGCAGTACTTC | CASSTSGTEYEQYF
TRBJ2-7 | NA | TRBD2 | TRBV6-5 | TGTGCCAGCAGTTACGGGACTAGGGTTACGGATGAGCAGTACTTC | CASSYGTRVTDEQYF
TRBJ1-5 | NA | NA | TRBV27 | TGTGCCAGCAGTACCTCACGGGACTCGCGCGGTAGCAATCAGCCCCAGCATTTT | CASSTSRDSRGSNQPQHF
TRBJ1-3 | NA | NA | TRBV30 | TGTGCCTCACAGGAGTCTGGAAACACCATATATTTT | CASQESGNTIYF
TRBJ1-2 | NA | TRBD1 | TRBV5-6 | TGTGCCAGCAGTTGGGACAGGGAGGCTGGCTACACCTTC | CASSWDREAGYTF
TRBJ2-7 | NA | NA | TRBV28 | TGTGCCAGCAGTTTATCGGCCACGGACAGGTGGGGGGTTGAGCAGTACTTC | CASSLSATDRWGVEQYF
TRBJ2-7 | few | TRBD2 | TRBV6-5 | TGTGCCAGCAGGTCCGGGACTAGCGGGACCTACGAGCAGTACTTC | CASRSGTSGTYEQYF
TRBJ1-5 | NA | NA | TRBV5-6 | TGTGCCAGCAGCGATCGGACAGAACGGGGTCAGCCCCAGCATTTT | CASSDRTERGQPQHF
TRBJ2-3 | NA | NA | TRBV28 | TGTGCCAGCCAGAGGGGGGGCTGGAACACAGATACGCAGTATTTT | CASQRGGWNTDTQYF
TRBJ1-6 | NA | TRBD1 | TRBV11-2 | TGTGCCAGCAGCGCGGACAGGGGTGCACCCCTCCACTTT | CASSADRGAPLHF
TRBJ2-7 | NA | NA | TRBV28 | TGTGCCAGCAGAGGGGGGGGGAGTCTCCACGAGCAGTACTTC | CASRGGGSLHEQYF
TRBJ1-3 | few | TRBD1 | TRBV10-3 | TGTGCCATCAGTACCCTAGTGGACAGGGGTGGATGGAACACCATATATTTT | CAISTLVDRGGWNTIYF
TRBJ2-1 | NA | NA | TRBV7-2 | TGTGCCAGCAGCAGGAGGGAGAGGGACTACAATGAGCAGTTCTTC | CASSRRERDYNEQFF
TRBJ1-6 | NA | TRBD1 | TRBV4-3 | TGCGCCAGCAGCCAAGAGGGACAGGGGCGTTCACCCCTCCACTTT | CASSQEGQGRSPLHF
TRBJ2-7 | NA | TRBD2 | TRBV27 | TGTGCCAGCAGGAGACTAGCGGGAGTCTCCTACGAGCAGTACTTC | CASRRLAGVSYEQYF
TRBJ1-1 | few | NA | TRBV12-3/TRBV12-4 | TGTGCCAGCAGTTCGAACAGGAACACTGAAGCTTTCTTT | CASSSNRNTEAFF